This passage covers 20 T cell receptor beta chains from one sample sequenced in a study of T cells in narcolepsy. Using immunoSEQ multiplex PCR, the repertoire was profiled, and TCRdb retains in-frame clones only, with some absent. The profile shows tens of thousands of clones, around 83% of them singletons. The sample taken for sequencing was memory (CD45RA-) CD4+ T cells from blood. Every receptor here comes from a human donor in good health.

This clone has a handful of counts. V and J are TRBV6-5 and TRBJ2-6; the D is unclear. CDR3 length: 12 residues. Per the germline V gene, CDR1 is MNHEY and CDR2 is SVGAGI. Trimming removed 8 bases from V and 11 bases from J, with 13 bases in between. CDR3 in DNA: TGTGCCAGCCAAGGACCCTACGACGTCCTGACTTTC. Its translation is CASQGPYDVLTF.

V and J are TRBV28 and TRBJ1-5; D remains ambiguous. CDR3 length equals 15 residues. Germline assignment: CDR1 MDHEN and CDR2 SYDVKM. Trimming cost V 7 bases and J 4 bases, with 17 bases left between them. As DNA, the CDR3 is TGTGCCAGCATCCCCTGGGGTCCCGATAATCAGCCCCAGCATTTT. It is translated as CASIPWGPDNQPQHF.

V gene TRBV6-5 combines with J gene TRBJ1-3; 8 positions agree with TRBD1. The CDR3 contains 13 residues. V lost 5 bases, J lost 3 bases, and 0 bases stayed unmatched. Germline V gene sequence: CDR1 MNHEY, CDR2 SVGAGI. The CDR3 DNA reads TGTGCCAGCAGTGGGACAGGTGGAAACACCATATATTTT. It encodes CASSGTGGNTIYF.

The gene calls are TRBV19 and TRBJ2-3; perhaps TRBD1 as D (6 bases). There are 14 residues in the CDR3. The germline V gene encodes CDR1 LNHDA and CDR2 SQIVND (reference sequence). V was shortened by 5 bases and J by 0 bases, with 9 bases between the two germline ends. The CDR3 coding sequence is TGTGCCAGTAGTTTCGGACAGAGCACAGATACGCAGTATTTT. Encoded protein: CASSFGQSTDTQYF. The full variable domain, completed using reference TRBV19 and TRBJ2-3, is DGGITQSPKYLFRKEGQNVTLSCEQNLNHDAMYWYRQDPGQGLRLIYYSQIVNDFQKGDIAEGYSVSREKKESFPLTVTSAQKNPTAFYLCASSFGQSTDTQYFGPGTRLTVL.

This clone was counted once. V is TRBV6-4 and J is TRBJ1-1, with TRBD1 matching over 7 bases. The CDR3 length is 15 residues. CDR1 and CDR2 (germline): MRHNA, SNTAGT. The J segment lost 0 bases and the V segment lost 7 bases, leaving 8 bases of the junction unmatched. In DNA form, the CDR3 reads TGTGCCAGCATCCCAGGGGACAGTATGAACACTGAAGCTTTCTTT. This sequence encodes CASIPGDSMNTEAFF.

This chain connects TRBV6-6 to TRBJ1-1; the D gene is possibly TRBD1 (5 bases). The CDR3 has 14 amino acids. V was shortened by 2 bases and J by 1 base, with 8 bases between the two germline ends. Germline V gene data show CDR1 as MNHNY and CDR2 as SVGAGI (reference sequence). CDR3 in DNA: TGTGCCAGCAGTTACGGACAATCGAACACTGAAGCTTTCTTT. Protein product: CASSYGQSNTEAFF.

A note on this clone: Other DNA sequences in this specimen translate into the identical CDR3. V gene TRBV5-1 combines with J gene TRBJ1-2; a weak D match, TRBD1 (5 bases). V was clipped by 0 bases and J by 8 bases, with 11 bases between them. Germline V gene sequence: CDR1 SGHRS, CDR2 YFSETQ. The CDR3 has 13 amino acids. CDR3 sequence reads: CASSLDQGRGYTF. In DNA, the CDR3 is TGCGCCAGCAGCTTGGACCAGGGTCGGGGCTACACCTTC.

CDR3 region: CASSQGSNTGELFF. The DNA of the CDR3 is TGTGCCAGCAGCCAAGGCTCGAACACCGGGGAGCTGTTTTTT. This chain uses TRBV4-2 with TRBJ2-2; D ambiguous. The V gene's germline CDR1 is LGHNA and CDR2 YNFKEQ. This CDR3 has 14 amino acids. The V gene lost 1 base and the J gene lost 0 bases, with 3 bases spanning the gap.

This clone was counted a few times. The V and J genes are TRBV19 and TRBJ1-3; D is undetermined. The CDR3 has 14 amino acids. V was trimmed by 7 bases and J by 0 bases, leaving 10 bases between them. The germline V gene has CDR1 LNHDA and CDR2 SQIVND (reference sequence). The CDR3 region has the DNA TGTGCCAGTACAGAGATGTACTCTGGAAACACCATATATTTT. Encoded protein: CASTEMYSGNTIYF.

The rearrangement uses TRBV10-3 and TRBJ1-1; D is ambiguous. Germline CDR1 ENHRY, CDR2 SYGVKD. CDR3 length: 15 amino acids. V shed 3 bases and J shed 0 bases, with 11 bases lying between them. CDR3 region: CAISDSPGMNTEAFF. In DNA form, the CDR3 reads TGTGCCATCAGTGACTCCCCCGGTATGAACACTGAAGCTTTCTTT.

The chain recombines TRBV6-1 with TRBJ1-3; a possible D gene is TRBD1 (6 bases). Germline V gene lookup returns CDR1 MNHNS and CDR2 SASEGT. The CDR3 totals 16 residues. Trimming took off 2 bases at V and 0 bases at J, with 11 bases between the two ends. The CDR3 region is CASSEKGGSSGNTIYF. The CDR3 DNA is TGTGCCAGCAGTGAAAAGGGGGGCTCCTCTGGAAACACCATATATTTT.

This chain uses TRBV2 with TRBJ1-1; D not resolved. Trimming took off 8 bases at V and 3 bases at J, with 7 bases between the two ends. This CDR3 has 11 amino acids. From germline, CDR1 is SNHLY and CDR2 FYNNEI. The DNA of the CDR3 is TGTGCCAGCGTAAGGGACACTGAAGCTTTCTTT. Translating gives CASVRDTEAFF.

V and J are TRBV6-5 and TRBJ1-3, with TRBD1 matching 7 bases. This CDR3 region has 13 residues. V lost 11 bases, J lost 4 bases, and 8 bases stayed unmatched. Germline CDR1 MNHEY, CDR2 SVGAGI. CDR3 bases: TGTGCCGCCCGACAGGGCACCGGAAACACCATATATTTT. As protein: CAARQGTGNTIYF.

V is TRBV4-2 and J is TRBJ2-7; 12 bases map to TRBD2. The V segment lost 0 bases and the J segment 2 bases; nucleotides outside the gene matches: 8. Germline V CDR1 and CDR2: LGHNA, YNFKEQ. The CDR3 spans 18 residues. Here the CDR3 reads CASSQELLAGGTTYEQYF. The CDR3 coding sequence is TGTGCCAGCAGCCAAGAACTACTAGCGGGAGGTACAACCTACGAGCAGTACTTC.

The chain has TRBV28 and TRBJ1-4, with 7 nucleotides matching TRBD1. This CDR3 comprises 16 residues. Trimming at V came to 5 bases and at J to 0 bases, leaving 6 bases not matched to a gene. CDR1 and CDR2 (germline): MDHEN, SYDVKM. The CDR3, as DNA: TGTGCCAGCAGTCCTGGGACAGTCGCAACTAATGAAAAACTGTTTTTT. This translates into CASSPGTVATNEKLFF. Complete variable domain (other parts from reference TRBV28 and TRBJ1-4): DVKVTQSSRYLVKRTGEKVFLECVQDMDHENMFWYRQDPGLGLRLIYFSYDVKMKEKGDIPEGYSVSREKKERFSLILESASTNQTSMYLCASSPGTVATNEKLFFGSGTQLSVL.

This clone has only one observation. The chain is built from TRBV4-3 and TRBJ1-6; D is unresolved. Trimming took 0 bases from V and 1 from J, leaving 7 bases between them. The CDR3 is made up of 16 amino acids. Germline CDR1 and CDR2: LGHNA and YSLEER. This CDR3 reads CASSQDRGSYNSPLHF. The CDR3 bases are TGCGCCAGCAGCCAAGATAGAGGGTCCTATAATTCACCCCTCCACTTT.

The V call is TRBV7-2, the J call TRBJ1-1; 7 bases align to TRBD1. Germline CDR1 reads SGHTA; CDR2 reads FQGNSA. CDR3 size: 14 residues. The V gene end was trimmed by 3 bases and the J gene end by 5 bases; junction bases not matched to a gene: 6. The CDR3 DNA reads TGTGCCAGCAGCTTGGGGGGACAGTCGACTGAAGCTTTCTTT. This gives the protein CASSLGGQSTEAFF.

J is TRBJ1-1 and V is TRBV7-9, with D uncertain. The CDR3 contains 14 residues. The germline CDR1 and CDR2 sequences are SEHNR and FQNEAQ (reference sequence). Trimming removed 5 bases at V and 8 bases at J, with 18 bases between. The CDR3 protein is CASSHPSDGSEAFF. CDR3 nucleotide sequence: TGTGCCAGCAGCCATCCCTCGGATGGGTCGGAAGCTTTCTTT.

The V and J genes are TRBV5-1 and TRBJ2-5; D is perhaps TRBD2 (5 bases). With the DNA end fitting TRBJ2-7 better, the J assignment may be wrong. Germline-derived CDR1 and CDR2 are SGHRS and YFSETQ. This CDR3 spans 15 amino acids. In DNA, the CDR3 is TGCGCCAGCAGCACGTACCCGGGGAATACCTACGAGCAGTACTTC. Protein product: CASSTYPGNTYEQYF.

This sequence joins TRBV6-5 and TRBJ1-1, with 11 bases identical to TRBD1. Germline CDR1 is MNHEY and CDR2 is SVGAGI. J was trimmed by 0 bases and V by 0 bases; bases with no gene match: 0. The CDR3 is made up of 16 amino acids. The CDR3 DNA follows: TGTGCCAGCAGTTACTCGGGACAGGGGGTGAACACTGAAGCTTTCTTT. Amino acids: CASSYSGQGVNTEAFF.